This T cell receptor beta chain appears in the sequencing data of a study of vaccination and CD4 T cells after COVID-19. The treatment denotes: roughly 10-day PBMC culture with coronavirus spike peptide pools or control peptides (ViraFEST assay). TCRs were sequenced by ViraFEST after antigen-specific T cells had been expanded with peptide pools. At the Johns Hopkins FTIC core, DNA taken from cultured CD4+ T cells was sequenced by way of the Oncomine TCR Beta short-read assay. TCRdb fed the PCR reads into MiXCR, producing one record per CDR3 protein. This table holds about 23,000 distinct CDR3 sequences, roughly three fifths found once. This clonotype was seen once. What it binds is not known. Sequenced input: CD4+ T cells from blood, cultured in vitro. The TCR was taken from a human donor who had recovered from COVID-19.

The CDR3 spells CATSKGDSHSGNTIYF. The CDR3 DNA reads as TGTGCCACCAGCAAAGGCGACAGTCACTCTGGAAACACCATATATTTT. This chain joins TRBV15 and TRBJ1-3; maybe TRBD1 (5 bases). Trimming removed 4 bases at V and 0 bases at J, with 13 bases between. This CDR3 contains 16 residues. Germline values: CDR1 LNHNV, CDR2 YYDKDF (reference sequence).